This TCR beta chain is from a study of Graves' ophthalmopathy and Graves' hyperthyroidism. Points from the study as a whole: Built on 13 signatures, a model told ophthalmopathy apart from stable hyperthyroidism with approximately 91% sensitivity and 80% to 82% specificity. The model's ophthalmopathy progression predictions had roughly 69% sensitivity and just under 75% specificity. Blood contained most expanded thyroid clonotypes exceeding 0.001 frequency.

This clonotype was observed many times. Antigen: not known. The CDR3 is 14 amino acids. Germline loops: CDR1 SGHDN, CDR2 FVKESK. The V and J ends lost 1 base and 3 bases, in that order; junction bases with no gene match: 2. As the template, RNA transcripts were used to amplify TCR beta CDR3 regions. An opening RT-PCR round employed HTBI primers and preceded a second-round multiplex PCR. Using its own MiXCR run on the multiplex PCR reads, TCRdb lists one record per CDR3 protein. The sample has 650,000 to 800,000 distinct CDR3 sequences; roughly two fifths are singletons. The receptor's source is an adult man with Graves' ophthalmopathy. The sample taken for sequencing was peripheral blood. The V and J genes are TRBV14 and TRBJ1-2; 7 bases map to TRBD1. The CDR3 DNA sequence: TGTGCCAGCAGCCAAGGGACAGGACACTATGGCTACACCTTC. It encodes CASSQGTGHYGYTF.